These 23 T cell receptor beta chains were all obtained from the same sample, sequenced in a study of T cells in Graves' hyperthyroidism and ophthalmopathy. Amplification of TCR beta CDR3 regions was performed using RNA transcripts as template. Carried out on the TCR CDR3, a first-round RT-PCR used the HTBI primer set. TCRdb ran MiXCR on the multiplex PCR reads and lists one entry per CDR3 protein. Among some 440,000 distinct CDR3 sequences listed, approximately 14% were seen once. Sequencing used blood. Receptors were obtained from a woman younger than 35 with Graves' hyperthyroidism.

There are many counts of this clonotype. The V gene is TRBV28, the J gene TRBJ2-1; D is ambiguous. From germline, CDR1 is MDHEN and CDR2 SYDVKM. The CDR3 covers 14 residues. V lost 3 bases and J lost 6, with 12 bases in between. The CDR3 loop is CASSLVASLNEQFF. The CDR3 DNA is TGTGCCAGCAGTTTGGTTGCCTCCCTCAATGAGCAGTTCTTC. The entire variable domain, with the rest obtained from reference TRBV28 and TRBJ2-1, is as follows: DVKVTQSSRYLVKRTGEKVFLECVQDMDHENMFWYRQDPGLGLRLIYFSYDVKMKEKGDIPEGYSVSREKKERFSLILESASTNQTSMYLCASSLVASLNEQFFGPGTRLTVL.

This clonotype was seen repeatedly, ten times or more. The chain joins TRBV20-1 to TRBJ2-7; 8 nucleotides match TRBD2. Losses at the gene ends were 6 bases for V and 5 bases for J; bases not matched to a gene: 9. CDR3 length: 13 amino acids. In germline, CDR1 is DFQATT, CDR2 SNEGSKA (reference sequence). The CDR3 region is CSASDGRVNEQYF. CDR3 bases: TGCAGTGCCTCTGACGGGAGGGTCAACGAGCAGTACTTC.

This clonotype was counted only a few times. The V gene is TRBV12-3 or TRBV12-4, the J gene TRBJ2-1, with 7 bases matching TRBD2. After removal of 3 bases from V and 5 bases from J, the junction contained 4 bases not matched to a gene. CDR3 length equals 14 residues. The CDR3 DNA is TGTGCCAGCAGTTTTTCTCTAGCGGACAATGAGCAGTTCTTC. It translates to CASSFSLADNEQFF.

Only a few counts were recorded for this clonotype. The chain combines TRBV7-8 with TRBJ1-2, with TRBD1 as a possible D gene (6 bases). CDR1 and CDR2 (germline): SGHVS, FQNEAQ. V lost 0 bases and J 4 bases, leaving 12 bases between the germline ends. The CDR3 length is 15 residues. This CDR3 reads CASSLAYGQFYGYTF. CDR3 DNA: TGTGCCAGCAGCTTAGCTTATGGACAGTTCTATGGCTACACCTTC.

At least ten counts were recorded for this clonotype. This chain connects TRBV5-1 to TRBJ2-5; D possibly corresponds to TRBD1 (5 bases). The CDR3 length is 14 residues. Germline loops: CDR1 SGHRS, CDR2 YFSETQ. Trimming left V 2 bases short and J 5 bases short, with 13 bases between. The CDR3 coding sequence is TGCGCCAGCAGCTTCCTCAGGGAAGGGGAGACCCAGTACTTC. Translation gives CASSFLREGETQYF. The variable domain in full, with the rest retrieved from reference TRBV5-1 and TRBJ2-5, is KAGVTQTPRYLIKTRGQQVTLSCSPISGHRSVSWYQQTPGQGLQFLFEYFSETQRNKGNFPGRFSGRQFSNSRSEMNVSTLELGDSALYLCASSFLREGETQYFGPGTRLLVL.

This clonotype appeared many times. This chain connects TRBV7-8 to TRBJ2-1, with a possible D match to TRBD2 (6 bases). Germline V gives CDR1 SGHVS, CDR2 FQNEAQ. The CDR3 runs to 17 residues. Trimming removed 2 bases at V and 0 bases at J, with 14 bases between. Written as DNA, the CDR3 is TGTGCCAGCAGCTTATATACCGGGAGTAGCTCCTACAATGAGCAGTTCTTC. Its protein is CASSLYTGSSSYNEQFF.

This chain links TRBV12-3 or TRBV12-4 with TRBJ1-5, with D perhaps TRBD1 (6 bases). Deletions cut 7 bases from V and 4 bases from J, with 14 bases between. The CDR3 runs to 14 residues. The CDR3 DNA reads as TGTGCCAGCACCCCGGACAGACTAAATCAGCCCCAGCATTTT. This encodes CASTPDRLNQPQHF.

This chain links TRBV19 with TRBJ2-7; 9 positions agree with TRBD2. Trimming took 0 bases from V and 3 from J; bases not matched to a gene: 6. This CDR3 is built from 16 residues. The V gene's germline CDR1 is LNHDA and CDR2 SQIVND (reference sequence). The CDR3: CASSIEISGRNYEQYF. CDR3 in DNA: TGTGCCAGTAGTATAGAGATAAGCGGGAGGAACTACGAGCAGTACTTC. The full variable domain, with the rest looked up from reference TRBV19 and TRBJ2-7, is DGGITQSPKYLFRKEGQNVTLSCEQNLNHDAMYWYRQDPGQGLRLIYYSQIVNDFQKGDIAEGYSVSREKKESFPLTVTSAQKNPTAFYLCASSIEISGRNYEQYFGPGTRLTVT.

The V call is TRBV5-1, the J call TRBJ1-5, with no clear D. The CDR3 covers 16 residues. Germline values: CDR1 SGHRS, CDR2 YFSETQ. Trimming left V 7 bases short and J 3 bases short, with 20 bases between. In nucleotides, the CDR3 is TGCGCCAGCTCCCTCAGTGGAGGGATCGCCAATCAGCCCCAGCATTTT. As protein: CASSLSGGIANQPQHF.

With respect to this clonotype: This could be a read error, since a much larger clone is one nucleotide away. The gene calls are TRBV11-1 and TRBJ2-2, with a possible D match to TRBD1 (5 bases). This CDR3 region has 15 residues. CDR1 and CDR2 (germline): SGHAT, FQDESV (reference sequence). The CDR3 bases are TGTGCCAGCAGCCTGGACAACCGGAACACCGAGGAGCTGTTTTTT. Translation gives CASSLDNRNTEELFF.

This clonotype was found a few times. CDR3 nucleotides: TGTGCCAGCAGCTTAGACTTCCCCGGGACAGGGGCTGAAGCTTTCTTT. Its protein is CASSLDFPGTGAEAFF. The chain recombines TRBV7-9 with TRBJ1-1, with TRBD1 identical over 10 bases. Germline CDR1 is SEHNR and CDR2 is FQNEAQ (reference sequence). Trimming at V came to 1 base and at J to 6 bases, leaving 8 bases not matched to a gene. The CDR3 totals 16 residues.

The chain's CDR3 is CASSSSGRALGELFF. Written as DNA, the CDR3 is TGTGCCAGCAGTTCTAGCGGGAGGGCCCTCGGGGAGCTGTTTTTT. The chain carries TRBV7-9 and TRBJ2-2; TRBD2 matches at 12 bases. Germline CDR1 is SEHNR and CDR2 is FQNEAQ (reference sequence). The CDR3 runs to 15 residues. V lost 6 bases to trimming and J lost 7 bases; unmatched junction nucleotides: 6.

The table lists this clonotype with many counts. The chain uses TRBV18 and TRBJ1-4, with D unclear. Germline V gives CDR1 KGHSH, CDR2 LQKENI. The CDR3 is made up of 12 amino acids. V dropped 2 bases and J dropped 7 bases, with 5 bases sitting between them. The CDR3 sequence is CASSPIGEKLFF. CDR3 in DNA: TGTGCCAGCTCACCAATTGGTGAAAAACTGTTTTTT. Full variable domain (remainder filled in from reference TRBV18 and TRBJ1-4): NAGVMQNPRHLVRRRGQEARLRCSPMKGHSHVYWYRQLPEEGLKFMVYLQKENIIDESGMPKERFSAEFPKEGPSILRIQQVVRGDSAAYFCASSPIGEKLFFGSGTQLSVL.

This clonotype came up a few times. CDR3 protein: CASSAYGGGGGNTEAFF. In nucleotides, the CDR3 is TGTGCCAGCAGCGCGTACGGTGGGGGGGGCGGGAACACTGAAGCTTTCTTT. The chain couples TRBV13 to TRBJ1-1, with D possibly matching TRBD1 (6 bases). CDR1 is PRHDT, CDR2 FYEKMQ, per germline (reference sequence). The CDR3 spans 17 residues. Trimming removed 5 bases at V and 1 base at J, with 20 bases between.

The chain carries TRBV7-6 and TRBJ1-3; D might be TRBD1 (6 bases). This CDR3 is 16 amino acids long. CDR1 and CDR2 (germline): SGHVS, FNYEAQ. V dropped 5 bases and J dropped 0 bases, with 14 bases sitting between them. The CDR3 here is CASSLNRELSGNTIYF. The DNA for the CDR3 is TGTGCCAGCAGCCTTAACAGGGAACTCTCTGGAAACACCATATATTTT.

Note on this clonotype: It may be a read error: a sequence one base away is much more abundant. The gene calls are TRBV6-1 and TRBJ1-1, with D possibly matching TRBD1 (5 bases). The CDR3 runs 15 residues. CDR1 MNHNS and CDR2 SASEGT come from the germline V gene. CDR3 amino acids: CASRIQQVLNTEVFF. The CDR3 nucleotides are TGTGCCAGCAGGATCCAACAGGTTCTGAACACTGAAGTTTTCTTT.

The CDR3 DNA follows: TGTGCCAGCACCCGGGAAGTGAACACTGAAGCTTTCTTT. Translation: CASTREVNTEAFF. V is TRBV9 and J is TRBJ1-1; D is ambiguous. Per germline, CDR1 SGDLS and CDR2 YYNGEE. This CDR3 is built from 13 residues. Between the trimmed V and J ends, which lost 6 bases and 0 bases, there was a span of 9 bases. The variable domain in full, completed from reference TRBV9 and TRBJ1-1, reads DSGVTQTPKHLITATGQRVTLRCSPRSGDLSVYWYQQSLDQGLQFLIQYYNGEERAKGNILERFSAQQFPDLHSELNLSSLELGDSALYFCASTREVNTEAFFGQGTRLTVV.

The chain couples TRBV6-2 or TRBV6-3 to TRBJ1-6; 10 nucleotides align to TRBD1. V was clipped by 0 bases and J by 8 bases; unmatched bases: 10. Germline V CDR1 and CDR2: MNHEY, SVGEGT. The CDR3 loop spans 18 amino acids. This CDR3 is CASSYSKGQGIVDSPLHF. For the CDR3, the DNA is TGTGCCAGCAGTTACTCGAAGGGACAGGGGATTGTGGATTCACCCCTCCACTTT.

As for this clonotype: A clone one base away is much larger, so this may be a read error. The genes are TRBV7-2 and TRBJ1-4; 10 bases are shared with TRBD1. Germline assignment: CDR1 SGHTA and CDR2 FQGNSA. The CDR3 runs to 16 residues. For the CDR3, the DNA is TGTGCCGGCAGCTTGAACCGACAGGGGGCGGGTGAAAAACTGTTTTTT. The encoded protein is CAGSLNRQGAGEKLFF.

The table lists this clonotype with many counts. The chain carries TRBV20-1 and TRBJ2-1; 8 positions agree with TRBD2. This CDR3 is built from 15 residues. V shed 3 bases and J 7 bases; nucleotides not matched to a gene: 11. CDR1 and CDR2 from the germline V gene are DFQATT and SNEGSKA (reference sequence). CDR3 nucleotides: TGCAGTGCTAGTCAGCGAGCGGGGGTGCTAAATGAGCAGTTCTTC. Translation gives CSASQRAGVLNEQFF.

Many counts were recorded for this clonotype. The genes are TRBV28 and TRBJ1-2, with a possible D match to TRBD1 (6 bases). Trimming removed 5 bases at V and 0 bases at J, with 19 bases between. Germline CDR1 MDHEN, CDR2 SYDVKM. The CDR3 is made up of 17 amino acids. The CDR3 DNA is TGTGCCAGCAGTCCCCCCGCCGCAGGGGCCCCTAACTATGGCTACACCTTC. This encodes CASSPPAAGAPNYGYTF.

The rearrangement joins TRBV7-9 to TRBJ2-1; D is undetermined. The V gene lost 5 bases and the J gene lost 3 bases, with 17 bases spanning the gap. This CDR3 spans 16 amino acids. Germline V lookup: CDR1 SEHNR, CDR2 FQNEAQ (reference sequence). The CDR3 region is CASSPLDSLFYNEQFF. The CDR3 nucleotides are TGTGCCAGCAGCCCCTTAGACTCCCTTTTCTACAATGAGCAGTTCTTC.

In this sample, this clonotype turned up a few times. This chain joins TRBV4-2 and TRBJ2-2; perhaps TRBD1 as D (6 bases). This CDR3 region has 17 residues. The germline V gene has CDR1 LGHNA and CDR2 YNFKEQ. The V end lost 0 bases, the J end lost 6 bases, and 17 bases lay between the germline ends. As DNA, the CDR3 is TGTGCCAGCAGCCAAGACCCACAGGGCGCGGCGGCCGGGGAGCTGTTTTTT. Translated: CASSQDPQGAAAGELFF.